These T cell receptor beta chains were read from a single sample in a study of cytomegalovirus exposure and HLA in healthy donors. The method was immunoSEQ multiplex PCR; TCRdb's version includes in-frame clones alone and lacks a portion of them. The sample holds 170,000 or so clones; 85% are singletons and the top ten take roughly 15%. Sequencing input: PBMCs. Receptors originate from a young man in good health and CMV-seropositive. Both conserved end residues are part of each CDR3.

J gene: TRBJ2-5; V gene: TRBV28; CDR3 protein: CASSPWGGTLETQYF
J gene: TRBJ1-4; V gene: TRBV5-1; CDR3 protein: CASSFSGEEKLFF
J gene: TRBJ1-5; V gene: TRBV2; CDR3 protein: CASSVRGAGNQPQHF
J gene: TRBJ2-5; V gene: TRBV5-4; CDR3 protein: CASSLGREGRKTQYF
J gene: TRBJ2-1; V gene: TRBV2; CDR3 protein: CASSEDPSFSPQVF
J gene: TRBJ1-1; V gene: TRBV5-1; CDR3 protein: CASSLAGGMNTEAFF
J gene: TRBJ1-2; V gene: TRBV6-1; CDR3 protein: CASRTVYGYTF
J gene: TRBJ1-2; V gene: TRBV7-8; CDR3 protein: CASSLAGQGANGYTF
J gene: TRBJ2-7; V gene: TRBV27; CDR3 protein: CASSLSGTAAAPSYEQYF
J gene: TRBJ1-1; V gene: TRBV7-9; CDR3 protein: CASSPSEGTNTEAFF
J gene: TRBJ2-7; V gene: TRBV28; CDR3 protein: CASSSASGTYEQYF
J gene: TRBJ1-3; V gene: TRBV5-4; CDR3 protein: CASSLGPAGKENTIYF
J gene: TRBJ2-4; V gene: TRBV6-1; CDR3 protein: CASNWVPGAKNIQYF
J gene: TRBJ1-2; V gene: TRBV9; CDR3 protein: CASSPRGVEGYTF
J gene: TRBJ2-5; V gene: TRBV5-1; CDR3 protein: CASSLGLAGEGETQYF
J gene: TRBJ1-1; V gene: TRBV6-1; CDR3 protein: CASSDDRSPEAFF
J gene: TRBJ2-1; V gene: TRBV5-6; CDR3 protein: CASSLPGQGFYNEQFF
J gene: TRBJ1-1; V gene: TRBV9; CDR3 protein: CASSVGSAEAFF
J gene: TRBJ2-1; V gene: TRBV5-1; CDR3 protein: CASSPGGSGAYNEQFF
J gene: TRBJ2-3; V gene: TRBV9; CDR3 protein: CASSVASASTDTQYF